A single sample gave rise to the 9 T cell receptor beta chains below, sequenced in a study of Graves' ophthalmopathy and Graves' hyperthyroidism. For repertoire sequencing, the TCR beta CDR3 regions were amplified from RNA transcripts. HTBI primers were used in a first-round RT-PCR, which preceded a second-round multiplex PCR. MiXCR, run by TCRdb on the multiplex PCR reads, gives a single entry per CDR3 protein. The profile shows about 400,000 distinct CDR3 sequences, less than 20% of them singletons. The material sequenced was peripheral blood. Receptors were obtained from a woman between 18 and 29 years old with stable Graves' hyperthyroidism.

This chain connects TRBV7-6 to TRBJ2-7; either TRBD1 or TRBD2 may supply D (6 bases each). This CDR3 spans 16 amino acids. The V end was cut by 1 base, the J end by 0 bases, with 13 bases between. In germline, CDR1 is SGHVS, CDR2 FNYEAQ. The CDR3 sequence: CASSLEVGGRSYEQYF. CDR3 sequence (DNA): TGTGCCAGCAGCTTAGAAGTAGGGGGGCGCTCCTACGAGCAGTACTTC.

V usage is TRBV28 and J usage is TRBJ2-7; TRBD2 is a possible D gene (5 bases). Germline V gene lookup returns CDR1 MDHEN and CDR2 SYDVKM. CDR3 length: 14 residues. V was shortened by 7 bases and J by 5 bases, with 18 bases between the two germline ends. CDR3 sequence (DNA): TGTGCCAGCAATCCCTCCGGGATGGTCCACGAGCAGTACTTC. Translation gives CASNPSGMVHEQYF.

This chain connects TRBV10-2 to TRBJ2-7; 7 bases are shared with TRBD1. The V gene end was trimmed by 6 bases and the J gene end by 10 bases; junction bases not matched to a gene: 6. The CDR3 spans 11 residues. In germline, CDR1 is WSHSY, CDR2 SAAADI. The CDR3 sequence is CASRDRDSQYF. The CDR3 bases are TGCGCCAGCAGGGACCGGGACAGCCAGTACTTC.

This clonotype was seen at least ten times. The chain recombines TRBV19 with TRBJ1-1; the match to TRBD1 covers 8 bases. V shed 5 bases and J 2 bases; nucleotides not matched to a gene: 4. CDR1 LNHDA and CDR2 SQIVND come from the germline V gene (reference sequence). The CDR3 is 14 amino acids. The CDR3 sequence: CASSWDRTNTEAFF. CDR3 bases: TGTGCCAGTAGTTGGGACAGGACAAACACTGAAGCTTTCTTT.

This clonotype was observed many times. This rearrangement joins TRBV12-3 or TRBV12-4 to TRBJ2-5, with D perhaps TRBD2 (5 bases). V lost 5 bases and J 5 bases, leaving 6 bases between the germline ends. CDR3 size: 11 residues. The DNA of the CDR3 is TGTGCCAGCAGTGCGGGCGAGACCCAGTACTTC. Its translation: CASSAGETQYF.

This clonotype came up a few times. The V and J genes are TRBV19 and TRBJ2-4, with D unresolved. V was pared by 1 base and J by 2 bases, with 6 bases between. The CDR3 sequence is 14 residues long. Germline V gene lookup returns CDR1 LNHDA and CDR2 SQIVND (reference sequence). CDR3 nucleotide sequence: TGTGCCAGTAGTATAGCTGGGACCAAAAACATTCAGTACTTC. Its protein is CASSIAGTKNIQYF.

This clonotype has ten or more counts. This chain links TRBV7-2 with TRBJ2-5, with 9 bases that match TRBD2. Germline CDR1 SGHTA, CDR2 FQGNSA. Trimming took 4 bases from V and 0 from J; bases not matched to a gene: 6. The CDR3 loop spans 16 amino acids. CDR3 nucleotide sequence: TGTGCCAGCAGCTCCAGACTAGCGGTGTACCAAGAGACCCAGTACTTC. Amino acids: CASSSRLAVYQETQYF.

In this sample, this clonotype turned up many times. The chain has TRBV6-2 or TRBV6-3 and TRBJ2-4, with TRBD2 matching 15 bases. With 2 bases clipped from V and 3 bases from J, the junction kept 8 bases outside the gene matches. The CDR3 spans 19 residues. Germline V gene data show CDR1 as MNHEY and CDR2 as SVGEGT. The DNA of the CDR3 is TGTGCCAGCAGTTACCTCGGACTAGCGGGGGGGCATAACAAAAACATTCAGTACTTC. Encoded protein: CASSYLGLAGGHNKNIQYF.

The table lists this clonotype with a few counts. The chain links TRBV2 to TRBJ1-1; no clear D. This CDR3 comprises 16 residues. V lost 2 bases to trimming and J lost 0 bases, with 13 bases between them. Germline assignment: CDR1 SNHLY and CDR2 FYNNEI. The CDR3 DNA follows: TGTGCCAGCAGTGAAACCCTTAGAATAATGAACACTGAAGCTTTCTTT. This sequence encodes CASSETLRIMNTEAFF.